This TCR beta chain is drawn from a study of CD4+ T cells in melanoma. Concerning this clone itself: The antigen is unknown.

Generated by immunoSEQ multiplex PCR, the TCRdb table keeps only in-frame clones and is missing some. There are about 50,000 clones in the sample; roughly 87% occur only once, and 12% lies in the top ten. Points from the study as a whole: A reported correlation linked neoantigen-specific CD4+ T cells to CD8+, macrophage and B cell function. Diverse differentiation states were reported for melanoma neoantigen-specific CD4+ T cells.

CDR1 is MDHEN, CDR2 SYDVKM, per germline. With 5 bases removed from V and 4 bases from J, the gap between germline ends came to 17 bases. This CDR3 has 15 amino acids. The sample was peripheral blood. The chain joins TRBV28 to TRBJ1-2; D possibly corresponds to TRBD1 (6 bases). The sequence came from a human donor with melanoma. This CDR3 reads CASSPGVGGLYGYTF. The CDR3 DNA sequence: TGTGCCAGCAGTCCAGGGGTGGGGGGCCTCTATGGCTACACCTTC.